A single sample is the source of the 22 T cell receptor beta chains below, sequenced in a study of blood T cell repertoires in COVID-19. Repertoires were generated with immunoSEQ multiplex PCR, while TCRdb's copy carries only in-frame clones and drops some. This repertoire shows a few hundred thousand clones, about 86% found once; its top ten account for roughly 4%. The sequencing input was PBMCs or T cells enriched from blood (not recorded which). The receptor set was obtained from a woman in her thirties or forties with acute COVID-19.

This chain links TRBV4-3 with TRBJ2-4; TRBD2 agrees at 8 bases. This CDR3 spans 16 amino acids. The germline CDR1 and CDR2 sequences are LGHNA and YSLEER. The V segment lost 4 bases and the J segment 5 bases; nucleotides outside the gene matches: 10. CDR3 protein: CASSRILGGAENIQYF. The CDR3 region has the DNA TGCGCCAGCAGCCGAATCCTCGGGGGGGCCGAAAACATTCAGTACTTC.

This clone was seen a handful of times. The CDR3: CASGELGGTAYGYTF. CDR3 sequence (DNA): TGTGCCAGCGGAGAGTTGGGGGGGACGGCCTATGGCTACACCTTC. V is TRBV25-1 and J is TRBJ1-2; D might be TRBD1 (5 bases). This CDR3 contains 15 residues. V lost 8 bases to trimming and J lost 4 bases, with 20 bases between them. The V gene's germline CDR1 is MGHDK and CDR2 SYGVNS.

The chain is built from TRBV28 and TRBJ1-1; D gene uncertain. In germline, CDR1 is MDHEN, CDR2 SYDVKM. V dropped 5 bases and J dropped 1 base, with 11 bases sitting between them. The CDR3 spans 14 residues. The CDR3 spells CASSAPRKNTEAFF. CDR3 nucleotide sequence: TGTGCCAGCAGTGCACCTAGGAAGAACACTGAAGCTTTCTTT.

Here the CDR3 DNA reads TGTGCCAGCAGCTCGGGGGGCAATCAGCCCCAGCATTTT. It specifies CASSSGGNQPQHF. The rearrangement uses TRBV3-1 (or the pseudogene TRBV3-2) and TRBJ1-5; possibly TRBD1 for D (5 bases). The CDR3 covers 13 residues. Germline lookup yields CDR1 LGHDT and CDR2 YNNKEL (reference sequence). Trimming removed 5 bases at V and 2 bases at J, with 7 bases between.

The chain is built from TRBV4-1 and TRBJ2-3; 7 bases map to TRBD2. Trimming cost V 5 bases and J 2 bases; bases outside gene matches: 4. This CDR3 has 14 residues. Germline CDR1 reads MGHRA; CDR2 reads YSYEKL. CDR3: CASSYGTNTDTQYF. CDR3 in DNA: TGCGCCAGCAGCTATGGGACTAACACAGATACGCAGTATTTT.

V usage is TRBV2 and J usage is TRBJ1-6; D is unclear. Trimming removed 3 bases at V and 0 bases at J, with 18 bases between. Germline V gene sequence: CDR1 SNHLY, CDR2 FYNNEI. The CDR3 contains 19 residues. In DNA, the CDR3 is TGTGCCAGCAGTGAGATCTCAGGTGGTACTCGCTCCTATAATTCACCCCTCCACTTT. Its translation is CASSEISGGTRSYNSPLHF. Variable domain in full (rest from reference TRBV2 and TRBJ1-6): EPEVTQTPSHQVTQMGQEVILRCVPISNHLYFYWYRQILGQKVEFLVSFYNNEISEKSEIFDDQFSVERPDGSNFTLKIRSTKLEDSAMYFCASSEISGGTRSYNSPLHFGNGTRLTVT.

The chain links TRBV9 to TRBJ2-1; perhaps TRBD2 as D (5 bases). This CDR3 spans 15 amino acids. V lost 5 bases and J lost 0, with 12 bases in between. CDR1 and CDR2 from the germline V gene are SGDLS and YYNGEE. CDR3 coding DNA: TGTGCCAGCAGGAGCGGAGCGAGCTCCTACAATGAGCAGTTCTTC. It translates to CASRSGASSYNEQFF.

This chain connects TRBV6-6 to TRBJ2-7; perhaps TRBD1 as D (6 bases). CDR3 length: 17 amino acids. Trimming stripped 5 bases from V and 2 bases from J, with 22 bases between. Germline CDR1 is MNHNY and CDR2 is SVGAGI (reference sequence). The CDR3 coding sequence is TGTGCCAGCAGTCAGAACCAAGGACAGACACACGCCTACGAGCAGTACTTC. As protein: CASSQNQGQTHAYEQYF.

This chain connects TRBV6-5 to TRBJ1-2, with TRBD1 identical over 8 bases. J lost 7 bases, V lost 6 bases, and 7 bases had no gene match. The germline CDR1 and CDR2 sequences are MNHEY and SVGAGI. The CDR3 spans 13 residues. The DNA for the CDR3 is TGTGCCAGCAGCCCCAGGGGGCGGGGTGGCTACACCTTC. Its translation: CASSPRGRGGYTF.

The rearrangement links TRBV9 to TRBJ2-7, with D maybe TRBD1 (6 bases). Trimming removed 4 bases at V and 1 base at J, with 12 bases between. CDR3 size: 14 residues. Germline assignment: CDR1 SGDLS and CDR2 YYNGEE. CDR3 region: CASSYRQESYEQYF. The CDR3 region has the DNA TGTGCCAGCAGCTATCGACAGGAGTCCTACGAGCAGTACTTC.

The J gene is TRBJ1-1, the V gene TRBV7-9, with TRBD1 matching 9 bases. CDR3 length: 17 residues. CDR1 and CDR2 (germline): SEHNR, FQNEAQ (reference sequence). Germline trimming cut 0 bases from V and 7 bases from J; bases unmatched to any gene: 12. CDR3 bases: TGTGCCAGCAGCTTAGCGCGTTTCGGGACAGGGTTGAATGAAGCTTTCTTT. Encoded protein: CASSLARFGTGLNEAFF.

The chain combines TRBV24-1 with TRBJ1-3; tentative D call: TRBD1 (6 bases). Germline V CDR1 and CDR2: KGHDR, SFDVKD. The CDR3 has 16 residues. V was cut by 4 bases and J by 0 bases, with 12 bases left in between. The DNA for the CDR3 is TGTGCCACCAGTGAGAAGGGGGGGTTCTCTGGAAACACCATATATTTT. Translating it yields CATSEKGGFSGNTIYF.

The genes are TRBV6-5 and TRBJ1-1, with unresolved D. The germline V and J ends were trimmed by 7 bases and 0 bases, with 15 bases remaining between them. In germline, CDR1 is MNHEY, CDR2 SVGAGI. This CDR3 contains 15 residues. The CDR3 sequence is CASKRSKAVNTEAFF. The CDR3 region has the DNA TGTGCCAGCAAGCGATCCAAGGCAGTGAACACTGAAGCTTTCTTT.

The CDR3 coding sequence is TGTGCCAGCAACAGTTATCCTTCTGCGACTGGGGCCAACGTCCTGACTTTC. Its translation is CASNSYPSATGANVLTF. The chain has TRBV2 and TRBJ2-6; the D is unclear. The germline V gene encodes CDR1 SNHLY and CDR2 FYNNEI. Trimming took off 7 bases at V and 2 bases at J, with 18 bases between the two ends. CDR3 length equals 17 residues. The full variable domain, with the rest looked up from reference TRBV2 and TRBJ2-6, is EPEVTQTPSHQVTQMGQEVILRCVPISNHLYFYWYRQILGQKVEFLVSFYNNEISEKSEIFDDQFSVERPDGSNFTLKIRSTKLEDSAMYFCASNSYPSATGANVLTFGAGSRLTVL.

The rearrangement links TRBV7-9 to TRBJ1-2; 7 bases match TRBD1. This CDR3 contains 17 residues. The V gene end was trimmed by 2 bases and the J gene end by 8 bases; junction bases not matched to a gene: 17. Germline V CDR1 and CDR2: SEHNR, FQNEAQ (reference sequence). CDR3 residues: CASSLLGPTGFAGGYTF. The DNA for the CDR3 is TGTGCCAGCAGCTTATTAGGACCGACAGGGTTCGCGGGAGGCTACACCTTC.

V and J are TRBV7-8 and TRBJ1-6, with no clear D. The CDR3 has 11 residues. CDR1 is SGHVS, CDR2 FQNEAQ, per germline. V lost 4 bases and J lost 8, with 3 bases in between. The CDR3: CASSSYSPLHF. CDR3 sequence (DNA): TGTGCCAGCAGCTCCTATTCACCCCTCCACTTT.

V gene TRBV18 combines with J gene TRBJ1-1; 7 nucleotides line up with TRBD1. The CDR3 runs 16 residues. Per germline, CDR1 KGHSH and CDR2 LQKENI. Trimming took 2 bases from V and 0 from J; bases not matched to a gene: 6. Written as DNA, the CDR3 is TGTGCCAGCTCACCATTTTCGACAGGGATGAACACTGAAGCTTTCTTT. Amino acids: CASSPFSTGMNTEAFF.

The rearrangement links TRBV6-5 to TRBJ1-2; TRBD1 is a possible D gene (5 bases). Germline lookup yields CDR1 MNHEY and CDR2 SVGAGI. This CDR3 spans 12 amino acids. V lost 7 bases and J lost 1, with 7 bases in between. The CDR3 coding sequence is TGTGCCAGCAAGCAGGGTAACTATGGCTACACCTTC. It translates to CASKQGNYGYTF.

This clone was seen a single time. The V gene is TRBV4-3, the J gene TRBJ2-1; tentatively, D is TRBD2 (7 bases). Germline lookup yields CDR1 LGHNA and CDR2 YSLEER. There are 16 residues in the CDR3. Trimming removed 0 bases from V and 2 bases from J, with 11 bases in between. The CDR3 nucleotides read TGCGCCAGCAGCCAAGATAGGGGGGGCGCCTACAATGAGCAGTTCTTC. It yields the protein CASSQDRGGAYNEQFF.

The CDR3 sequence: CASSKSYRGNSNYGYTF. CDR3 DNA sequence: TGTGCCAGCAGCAAATCGTACAGGGGAAACTCTAACTATGGCTACACCTTC. The J gene is TRBJ1-2, the V gene TRBV21-1; the table's D call TRBD1 went unverified against the DNA. TRBV21-1 is a pseudogene segment. This CDR3 region has 17 residues.

The chain combines TRBV28 with TRBJ1-6; 7 bases agree with TRBD1. The junction had 15 bases not matched to a gene; V was cut back by 5 bases and J by 8 bases. Germline V gene sequence: CDR1 MDHEN, CDR2 SYDVKM. The CDR3 loop spans 17 amino acids. The CDR3 coding sequence is TGTGCCAGCAGTCTCCTCGGGGCGGGACAGTTCTATTCACCCCTCCACTTT. Its translation: CASSLLGAGQFYSPLHF. The full variable domain, in which reference TRBV28 and TRBJ1-6 provide the parts outside the CDR3, is DVKVTQSSRYLVKRTGEKVFLECVQDMDHENMFWYRQDPGLGLRLIYFSYDVKMKEKGDIPEGYSVSREKKERFSLILESASTNQTSMYLCASSLLGAGQFYSPLHFGNGTRLTVT.

The CDR3 bases are TGTGCCAGCAGCATTACAACTAGCGGCTCCTACAATGAGCAGTTCTTC. The encoded protein is CASSITTSGSYNEQFF. The chain uses TRBV9 and TRBJ2-1; TRBD2 agrees at 8 bases. CDR1 is SGDLS and CDR2 is YYNGEE in the germline V gene. V trimming: 4 bases; J trimming: 0 bases; junction bases outside the gene matches: 6. The CDR3 sequence is 16 residues long. The full variable domain, its missing parts supplied by reference TRBV9 and TRBJ2-1, is DSGVTQTPKHLITATGQRVTLRCSPRSGDLSVYWYQQSLDQGLQFLIQYYNGEERAKGNILERFSAQQFPDLHSELNLSSLELGDSALYFCASSITTSGSYNEQFFGPGTRLTVL.